These 8 T cell receptor beta chains were sequenced from one sample in a study of blood T cell repertoires in COVID-19. Produced via immunoSEQ multiplex PCR; TCRdb's table is partial and in-frame only. The sample has roughly 250,000 clones, more than 90% seen once. Sequencing was done on a sample of peripheral blood. These receptors were collected from a young adult with COVID-19, enrolled during active disease.

The rearrangement links TRBV6-5 to TRBJ2-1, with 9 bases matching TRBD1. The CDR3 contains 13 residues. Germline CDR1 and CDR2: MNHEY and SVGAGI. Trimming cost V 6 bases and J 8 bases; bases outside gene matches: 5. The CDR3 DNA reads TGTGCCAGCAGGCGGACAGGGGTACATGAGCAGTTCTTC. This gives the protein CASRRTGVHEQFF.

DNA for the CDR3: TGTGCCAGCAGCTGGGGCTCAGGGGCCAACGTCCTGACTTTC. Amino acids: CASSWGSGANVLTF. The chain carries TRBV5-6 and TRBJ2-6; maybe TRBD1 (5 bases). This CDR3 is 14 amino acids long. Trimming left V 3 bases short and J 4 bases short, with 8 bases between. CDR1 SGHDT and CDR2 YYEEEE come from the germline V gene.

Comments on this clone: The sample contains more than one DNA sequence encoding this CDR3. The chain has TRBV9 and TRBJ1-1; D gene unclear. V was clipped by 0 bases and J by 1 base, with 4 bases between them. Germline CDR1 SGDLS, CDR2 YYNGEE. CDR3 length equals 13 residues. The CDR3 sequence: CASSVDRNTEAFF. The CDR3 DNA follows: TGTGCCAGCAGCGTAGACAGGAACACTGAAGCTTTCTTT.

The chain is built from TRBV24-1 and TRBJ2-1; D gene ambiguous. This CDR3 is built from 13 residues. Germline CDR1 KGHDR, CDR2 SFDVKD. V was clipped by 10 bases and J by 3 bases, with 12 bases between them. This CDR3 reads CATVDTYYNEQFF. The CDR3 region has the DNA TGTGCCACTGTAGACACCTACTACAATGAGCAGTTCTTC.

V usage is TRBV7-9 and J usage is TRBJ2-3; TRBD2 aligns across 9 bases. CDR3 length: 16 amino acids. Unmatched junction bases numbered 9, after V lost 3 bases and J lost 5 bases. CDR1 is SEHNR, CDR2 FQNEAQ, per germline (reference sequence). CDR3 sequence (DNA): TGTGCCAGCAGCTTGATTGCGGGAGGGTCACAAGATACGCAGTATTTT. Amino acids: CASSLIAGGSQDTQYF. The variable domain in full, with the rest retrieved from reference TRBV7-9 and TRBJ2-3, is DTGVSQNPRHKITKRGQNVTFRCDPISEHNRLYWYRQTLGQGPEFLTYFQNEAQLEKSRLLSDRFSAERPKGSFSTLEIQRTEQGDSAMYLCASSLIAGGSQDTQYFGPGTRLTVL.

The V gene is TRBV19, the J gene TRBJ2-7; 8 bases are shared with TRBD2. V was pared by 1 base and J by 3 bases, with 17 bases of the junction left unmatched. The CDR3 is made up of 19 amino acids. Germline V lookup: CDR1 LNHDA, CDR2 SQIVND (reference sequence). CDR3 coding DNA: TGTGCCAGTAGTATAGGTCAACAGCGGCCCAGCGGGAGTTACTACGAGCAGTACTTC. Its translation is CASSIGQQRPSGSYYEQYF. The full variable domain, with the rest looked up from reference TRBV19 and TRBJ2-7, is DGGITQSPKYLFRKEGQNVTLSCEQNLNHDAMYWYRQDPGQGLRLIYYSQIVNDFQKGDIAEGYSVSREKKESFPLTVTSAQKNPTAFYLCASSIGQQRPSGSYYEQYFGPGTRLTVT.

This chain connects TRBV2 to TRBJ1-1, with 7 bases fitting TRBD1. The CDR3 totals 15 residues. The germline CDR1 and CDR2 sequences are SNHLY and FYNNEI. J lost 0 bases, V lost 7 bases, and 8 bases had no gene match. DNA of the CDR3: TGTGCCAGCATAACCGGGACAGCAATGAACACTGAAGCTTTCTTT. It specifies CASITGTAMNTEAFF.

V usage is TRBV5-5 and J usage is TRBJ1-1; D ambiguous. Germline CDR1 SGHKS, CDR2 YYEKEE (reference sequence). CDR3 length: 15 amino acids. V was cut by 3 bases and J by 4 bases, with 16 bases left in between. The CDR3 region is CASSSPDQGSTEAFF. DNA of the CDR3: TGTGCCAGCAGCTCCCCGGACCAAGGGAGCACTGAAGCTTTCTTT. The variable domain in full, completed from reference TRBV5-5 and TRBJ1-1, reads DAGVTQSPTHLIKTRGQQVTLRCSPISGHKSVSWYQQVLGQGPQFIFQYYEKEERGRGNFPDRFSARQFPNYSSELNVNALLLGDSALYLCASSSPDQGSTEAFFGQGTRLTVV.